This T cell receptor (beta chain) was sequenced in a study of blood T cell repertoires in COVID-19. On the study more broadly: Acute and convalescent COVID-19 samples came from the United States, Italy and Spain. From T cells, B-cell-depleted T cells, or PBMCs came the material, which was cDNA or gDNA.

CDR3 length: 12 residues. V shed 6 bases and J shed 7 bases, with 12 bases lying between them. CDR1 is LNHDA and CDR2 is SQIVND in the germline V gene (reference sequence). Original processing methods: Amplification with reference gene primers provided the estimates of nucleated cell counts. Generated by immunoSEQ multiplex PCR, the TCRdb table keeps only in-frame clones and is missing some. V, J and clone size are those of that table, while D and trimming were read from the DNA. The sample has approximately 55,000 clones; 90% are singletons. This TCR derives from a man aged 40-49 years with acute or convalescent COVID-19. The chain uses TRBV19 and TRBJ1-2; D perhaps matches TRBD1 (5 bases). The specimen was peripheral blood. The CDR3 spells CASRTGGVGYTF. In DNA, the CDR3 is TGTGCCAGTAGAACGGGGGGGGTTGGCTACACCTTC.